This is a list of T cell receptor beta chains from one sample in a study of immune characterization of retroperitoneal liposarcoma. TCRdb used MiXCR to reprocess the PCR reads, holding one entry per CDR3 protein. The repertoire holds around 20,000 distinct CDR3 sequences, 35% to 40% seen once, with 6.5% to 9% in the top ten. Sequences were obtained from blood. The receptors originated from a male donor with retroperitoneal liposarcoma. CDR3s include the opening cysteine and the closing phenylalanine or tryptophan. A D gene is named only where the DNA matches it firmly. Clone size is shown for a subset of rows, as once, few, many or a class of expanded clone.

V gene: TRBV7-4
clone size: few
D gene: -
J gene: TRBJ2-1
CDR3 protein: CASSLVGGGNEQFF
CDR3 DNA: TGTGCCAGCAGCTTAGTCGGGGGAGGCAATGAGCAGTTCTTC

V gene: TRBV6-1
clone size: many
D gene: -
J gene: TRBJ2-1
CDR3 protein: CASSEGGTSSIDF
CDR3 DNA: TGTGCCAGCAGTGAAGGTGGCACTAGCTCGATTGACTTC

V gene: TRBV5-1
clone size: -
D gene: TRBD1
J gene: TRBJ2-5
CDR3 protein: CASSDPGQGAKTQYF
CDR3 DNA: TGCGCCAGCAGCGACCCTGGACAGGGGGCCAAGACCCAGTACTTC

V gene: TRBV12-3/TRBV12-4
clone size: few
D gene: TRBD2
J gene: TRBJ2-1
CDR3 protein: CASSPTSGRDEQFF
CDR3 DNA: TGTGCCAGCAGTCCCACTAGCGGGAGGGATGAGCAGTTCTTC

V gene: TRBV6-1
clone size: -
D gene: TRBD2
J gene: TRBJ2-7
CDR3 protein: CASSPREGQVIYEQYF
CDR3 DNA: TGTGCCAGCAGCCCCCGGGAGGGACAAGTAATCTACGAGCAGTACTTC

V gene: TRBV6-1
clone size: few
D gene: TRBD2
J gene: TRBJ2-1
CDR3 protein: CASSFYSGRGEQFF
CDR3 DNA: TGTGCCAGCAGTTTCTATAGCGGGAGAGGGGAGCAGTTCTTC

V gene: TRBV11-2
clone size: many
D gene: -
J gene: TRBJ2-7
CDR3 protein: CASSLAFGGTYEQYF
CDR3 DNA: TGTGCCAGCAGCTTAGCTTTTGGGGGAACCTACGAGCAGTACTTC

V gene: TRBV6-1
clone size: once
D gene: TRBD1
J gene: TRBJ2-2
CDR3 protein: CASSPGQGAITGELFF
CDR3 DNA: TGTGCCAGCAGCCCGGGACAGGGGGCGATCACCGGGGAGCTGTTTTTT

V gene: TRBV7-8
clone size: many
D gene: -
J gene: TRBJ2-1
CDR3 protein: CASSLGDNEQFF
CDR3 DNA: TGTGCCAGCAGCTTAGGGGACAATGAGCAGTTCTTC

V gene: TRBV7-2
clone size: -
D gene: -
J gene: TRBJ2-3
CDR3 protein: CASSSARTDTQYF
CDR3 DNA: TGTGCCAGCAGCTCCGCCCGCACAGATACGCAGTATTTT

V gene: TRBV6-1
clone size: many
D gene: TRBD2
J gene: TRBJ2-7
CDR3 protein: CASSPGRGGYEQYF
CDR3 DNA: TGTGCCAGCAGTCCCGGGCGGGGGGGCTACGAGCAGTACTTC

V gene: TRBV6-1
clone size: -
D gene: -
J gene: TRBJ2-1
CDR3 protein: CASSEGTALQETQFF
CDR3 DNA: TGTGCCAGCAGTGAGGGAACAGCGCTCCAAGAGACCCAGTTCTTC

V gene: TRBV7-3
clone size: -
D gene: -
J gene: TRBJ2-2
CDR3 protein: CASSLRANTGELFF
CDR3 DNA: TGTGCCAGCAGCTTAAGGGCAAACACCGGGGAGCTGTTTTTT

V gene: TRBV12-3/TRBV12-4
clone size: few
D gene: -
J gene: TRBJ2-5
CDR3 protein: CASSLVQVTETQYF
CDR3 DNA: TGTGCCAGCAGTTTAGTACAGGTAACAGAGACCCAGTACTTC

V gene: TRBV7-2
clone size: -
D gene: -
J gene: TRBJ2-7
CDR3 protein: CASSLGPDNEQYF
CDR3 DNA: TGTGCCAGCAGCTTGGGACCTGACAATGAGCAGTACTTC

V gene: TRBV12-3/TRBV12-4
clone size: -
D gene: -
J gene: TRBJ2-3
CDR3 protein: CASSRRYVTDTQYF
CDR3 DNA: TGTGCCAGCAGTCGGAGATACGTCACAGATACGCAGTATTTT

V gene: TRBV6-5
clone size: few
D gene: -
J gene: TRBJ1-1
CDR3 protein: CASSPGEGEAFF
CDR3 DNA: TGTGCCAGCAGTCCTGGGGAAGGGGAAGCTTTCTTT

V gene: TRBV12-3/TRBV12-4
clone size: medium-sized
D gene: TRBD2
J gene: TRBJ2-5
CDR3 protein: CASSDPTSGRRGTQYF
CDR3 DNA: TGTGCCAGCAGTGACCCGACTAGCGGGAGGCGGGGGACCCAGTACTTC

V gene: TRBV6-1
clone size: -
D gene: TRBD1
J gene: TRBJ2-1
CDR3 protein: CASSDPPDRGNEQFF
CDR3 DNA: TGTGCCAGCAGTGATCCCCCGGACAGGGGGAATGAGCAGTTCTTC

V gene: TRBV7-2
clone size: many
D gene: -
J gene: TRBJ2-2
CDR3 protein: CASRLGPGELFF
CDR3 DNA: TGTGCCAGCAGATTGGGGCCTGGGGAGCTGTTTTTT

V gene: TRBV11-3
clone size: few
D gene: TRBD2
J gene: TRBJ2-5
CDR3 protein: CASSLVVREGRETQYF
CDR3 DNA: TGTGCCAGCAGCTTAGTTGTGCGGGAGGGCCGAGAGACCCAGTACTTC

V gene: TRBV12-3/TRBV12-4
clone size: many
D gene: TRBD1
J gene: TRBJ2-1
CDR3 protein: CASTLTGGLSEQFF
CDR3 DNA: TGTGCCAGCACCTTGACAGGGGGGTTGAGCGAGCAGTTCTTC

V gene: TRBV11-2
clone size: many
D gene: -
J gene: TRBJ2-7
CDR3 protein: CASSLEVDSYEQYF
CDR3 DNA: TGTGCCAGCAGCTTAGAGGTGGACTCCTACGAGCAGTACTTC

V gene: TRBV27
clone size: few
D gene: -
J gene: TRBJ2-2
CDR3 protein: CASSEQGRTGELFF
CDR3 DNA: TGTGCCAGTTCGGAACAGGGTAGGACCGGGGAGCTGTTTTTT

V gene: TRBV12-3/TRBV12-4
clone size: -
D gene: TRBD2
J gene: TRBJ2-7
CDR3 protein: CASTLTGGWSEQYF
CDR3 DNA: TGTGCCAGCACCTTGACGGGGGGGTGGAGCGAGCAGTACTTC

V gene: TRBV28
clone size: -
D gene: TRBD1
J gene: TRBJ2-2
CDR3 protein: CASREIGTANTGELFF
CDR3 DNA: TGTGCCAGCAGGGAAATAGGGACAGCAAACACCGGGGAGCTGTTTTTT

V gene: TRBV4-1
clone size: -
D gene: -
J gene: TRBJ2-1
CDR3 protein: CASSPRASATYNEQFF
CDR3 DNA: TGTGCCAGCAGCCCGAGAGCTAGCGCAACCTACAATGAGCAGTTCTTC

V gene: TRBV27
clone size: medium-sized
D gene: -
J gene: TRBJ2-5
CDR3 protein: CASSLTRVPVSRETQYF
CDR3 DNA: TGTGCCAGCAGTTTAACCCGCGTTCCAGTCTCGAGGGAGACCCAGTACTTC

V gene: TRBV7-8
clone size: many
D gene: -
J gene: TRBJ2-3
CDR3 protein: CASSGKSGGTDTQYF
CDR3 DNA: TGTGCCAGCAGCGGCAAGTCGGGAGGCACAGATACGCAGTATTTT